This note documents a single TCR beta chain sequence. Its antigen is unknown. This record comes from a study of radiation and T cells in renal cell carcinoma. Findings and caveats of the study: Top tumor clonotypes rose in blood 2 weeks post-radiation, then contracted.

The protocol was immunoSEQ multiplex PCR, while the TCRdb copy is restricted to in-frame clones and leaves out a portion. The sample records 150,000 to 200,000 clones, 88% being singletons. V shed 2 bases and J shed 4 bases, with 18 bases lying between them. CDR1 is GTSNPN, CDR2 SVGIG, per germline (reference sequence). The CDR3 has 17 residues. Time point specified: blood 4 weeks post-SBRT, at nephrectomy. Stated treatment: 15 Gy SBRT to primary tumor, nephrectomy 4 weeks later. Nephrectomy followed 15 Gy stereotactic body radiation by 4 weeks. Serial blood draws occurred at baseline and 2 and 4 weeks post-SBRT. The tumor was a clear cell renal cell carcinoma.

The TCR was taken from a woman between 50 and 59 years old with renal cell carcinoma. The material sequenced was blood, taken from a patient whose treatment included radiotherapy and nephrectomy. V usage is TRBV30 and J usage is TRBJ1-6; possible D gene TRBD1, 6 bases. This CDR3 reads CAWSSGVRPQYNSPLHF. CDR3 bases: TGTGCCTGGAGTTCAGGGGTTCGACCCCAATATAATTCACCCCTCCACTTT.